The clone carrying this T cell receptor (beta chain) showed up just a few times. Its specificity is unknown. This sample was taken from a study of cytomegalovirus exposure and HLA in healthy donors. Study-level results: There were reportedly fewer N-insertions in an Asian-associated ancestry cluster than the roughly 670-donor mean, in a later analysis. Earlier results showed most TCR beta V segments being productive about 87% or about 30% of the time.

There are 15 residues in the CDR3. Deletions cut 6 bases from V and 4 bases from J, with 18 bases between. The germline V gene encodes CDR1 MDHEN and CDR2 SYDVKM. 60 Vbeta and 13 Jbeta primers were used in PCR. Libraries were prepared by immunoSEQ multiplex PCR; TCRdb keeps only in-frame clonotypes and omits some of them. This table has roughly 190,000 clones, 70% to 80% appearing once. The chain recombines TRBV28 with TRBJ1-2, with D tentatively TRBD1 (5 bases). This clonotype was obtained from a young woman in good health and CMV-seropositive. The sequenced sample consisted of PBMCs. The CDR3 DNA reads as TGTGCCAGCAGCGTGCTAGGGGTATGGGGCTATGGCTACACCTTC. Amino acids: CASSVLGVWGYGYTF.